One sample yielded the 9 T cell receptor beta chains listed below, sequenced in a study of blood T cell repertoires in COVID-19. Sequenced by immunoSEQ multiplex PCR; TCRdb stores in-frame clones only, minus some. The sample carries over 300,000 clones, approximately 85% recorded once. Sequencing input: PBMCs or T cells enriched from blood (not recorded which). These receptors were collected from a man in his thirties or forties who had recovered from COVID-19.

The chain is built from TRBV2 and TRBJ1-5, with D possibly TRBD1 on 5 matching bases. Trimming removed 5 bases from V and 1 base from J, with 9 bases in between. The CDR3 runs 14 residues. The V gene's germline CDR1 is SNHLY and CDR2 FYNNEI. The CDR3 loop is CASSRGWSNQPQHF. In DNA, the CDR3 is TGTGCCAGCAGTCGGGGGTGGAGCAATCAGCCCCAGCATTTT.

The chain uses TRBV10-2 and TRBJ2-2, with 11 positions matching TRBD1. The CDR3 consists of 14 residues. V was clipped by 7 bases and J by 4 bases; unmatched bases: 2. CDR1 WSHSY and CDR2 SAAADI come from the germline V gene. The CDR3 bases are TGCGCCAGCAAGGGACAGGGGGGCACCGGGGAGCTGTTTTTT. This sequence encodes CASKGQGGTGELFF.

The DNA for the CDR3 is TGTGCCAGCAGCCAGGAGAGGACAGGGGGTCAAGAGACCCAGTACTTC. This translates into CASSQERTGGQETQYF. The rearrangement uses TRBV3-1 (or the pseudogene TRBV3-2) and TRBJ2-5; 10 bases line up with TRBD1. V lost 3 bases and J lost 2; bases outside the gene matches: 6. This CDR3 region has 16 residues. Germline CDR1 is LGHDT and CDR2 is YNNKEL (reference sequence).

This sequence joins TRBV5-6 and TRBJ2-2; TRBD2 matches 11 bases. Germline-derived CDR1 and CDR2 are SGHDT and YYEEEE. The CDR3 spans 17 residues. J was trimmed by 3 bases and V by 1 base; bases with no gene match: 5. CDR3 bases: TGTGCCAGCAGCTTGCCTAGCGGGGGGATGCACACCGGGGAGCTGTTTTTT. Translation: CASSLPSGGMHTGELFF.

This clone was recorded a few times. The chain employs TRBV13 and TRBJ2-7; D may be TRBD2 (5 bases). Germline CDR1 and CDR2: PRHDT and FYEKMQ (reference sequence). V was trimmed by 6 bases and J by 3 bases, leaving 15 bases between them. There are 14 residues in the CDR3. DNA for the CDR3: TGTGCCAGCAGACAAAGACGGGGTCACTACGAGCAGTACTTC. As protein: CASRQRRGHYEQYF.

The rearrangement uses TRBV5-4 and TRBJ2-7; a possible D gene is TRBD1 (5 bases). This CDR3 has 16 residues. V gave up 0 bases and J gave up 3 bases, with 16 bases separating them. The germline gives CDR1 SGHNT, CDR2 YYREEE (reference sequence). The DNA of the CDR3 is TGTGCCAGCAGCTTGGTTTCTGGGGCAGGGATCTACGAGCAGTACTTC. Translated: CASSLVSGAGIYEQYF.

The CDR3 here is CAWTRGDSRTDTQYF. CDR3 nucleotides: TGTGCCTGGACCCGCGGGGACAGCCGCACAGATACGCAGTATTTT. The rearrangement joins TRBV30 to TRBJ2-3; D may be TRBD1 (7 bases). V was shortened by 4 bases and J by 1 base, with 15 bases between the two germline ends. Germline loops: CDR1 GTSNPN, CDR2 SVGIG (reference sequence). The CDR3 is 15 amino acids.

This clone was found once. The chain's CDR3 is CAISESRLDEKLFF. The CDR3 region has the DNA TGTGCCATCAGTGAGTCGAGATTGGATGAAAAACTGTTTTTT. The chain carries TRBV10-3 and TRBJ1-4; D gene unclear. V was pared by 0 bases and J by 6 bases, with 8 bases between. The CDR3 extends over 14 amino acids. Germline V gene lookup returns CDR1 ENHRY and CDR2 SYGVKD.

The genes are TRBV5-6 and TRBJ1-1; D call uncertain. This CDR3 is 15 amino acids long. CDR1 SGHDT and CDR2 YYEEEE come from the germline V gene. V dropped 0 bases and J dropped 13 bases, with 22 bases sitting between them. CDR3 DNA: TGTGCCAGCAGCTTGGGGCGCCGGGAGGTGGTTTCGAATTTCTTT. Translated: CASSLGRREVVSNFF.